This record looks at one T cell receptor beta chain sequence and its context. As yet, its antigen is unknown. This record comes from a study of CD8 T cells in ankylosing spondylitis. Study conclusions and caveats: Previous work reported some of these motif variants in the synovial fluid and blood of reactive arthritis. In ankylosing spondylitis blood, a motif of seven or eight highly homologous TCR beta variants appeared characteristic. There was reportedly significant enrichment of clones that were disease-linked in matched ankylosing spondylitis synovial fluid.

V lost 1 base to trimming and J lost 0 bases, with 10 bases between them. The germline CDR1 and CDR2 sequences are SGHTA and FQGNSA. The CDR3 has 15 amino acids. Each TCR beta library was made by quantitative 5'-RACE that incorporated molecular barcodes. TCRdb called the 5' RACE reads again in MiXCR, with one record for every CDR3 protein. The sample contains just over 150,000 distinct CDR3 sequences, 15% to 20% of which appear only once. The sequence was obtained from a male donor with ankylosing spondylitis or in good health (not recorded which). V is TRBV7-2 and J is TRBJ2-7, with D perhaps TRBD1 or TRBD2 (6 bases each). Sequencing input: blood, either unsorted or a sorted T cell fraction (not recorded which). CDR3 nucleotides: TGTGCCAGCAGCTTAGTGGGGGGCGTCTCCTACGAGCAGTACTTC. Translating gives CASSLVGGVSYEQYF.